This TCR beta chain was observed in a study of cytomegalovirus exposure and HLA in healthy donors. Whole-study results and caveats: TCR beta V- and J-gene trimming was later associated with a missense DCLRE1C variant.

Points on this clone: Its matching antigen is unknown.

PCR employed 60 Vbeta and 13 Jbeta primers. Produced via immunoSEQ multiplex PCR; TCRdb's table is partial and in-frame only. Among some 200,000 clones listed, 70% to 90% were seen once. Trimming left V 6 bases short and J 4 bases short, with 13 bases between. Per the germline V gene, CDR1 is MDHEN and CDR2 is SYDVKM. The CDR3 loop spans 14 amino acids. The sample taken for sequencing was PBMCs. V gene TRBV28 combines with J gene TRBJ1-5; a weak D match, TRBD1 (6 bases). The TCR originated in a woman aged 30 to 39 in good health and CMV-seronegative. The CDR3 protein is CASSPRRGNQPQHF. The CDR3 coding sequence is TGTGCCAGCAGCCCTCGCAGGGGTAATCAGCCCCAGCATTTT.